The 32 T cell receptor beta chains in this list originate from one sample, sequenced in a study of OX40 agonist ivuxolimab in advanced cancers. Produced via immunoSEQ multiplex PCR; TCRdb's table is partial and in-frame only. The table lists under 95,000 clones, about nine tenths of them singletons, with approximately 1.3% in the top ten. Here the sequenced sample was CD4+ or CD8+ T cells sorted from blood, taken in a trial of the OX40 agonist ivuxolimab. The source is an adult with an advanced solid tumor such as melanoma, head and neck, liver or kidney cancer.

The gene calls are TRBV7-8 and TRBJ1-1; D remains unclear. The length of the CDR3 is 13 residues. CDR1 is SGHVS, CDR2 FQNEAQ, per germline. The germline V and J ends were trimmed by 1 base and 1 base, with 4 bases remaining between them. This CDR3 reads CASSLDRNTEAFF. The CDR3 DNA is TGTGCCAGCAGCTTAGACCGGAACACTGAAGCTTTCTTT.

DNA of the CDR3: TGTGCCAGCAGCGTAGGAGGGACTAGCGGGAGGAACACCGGGGAGCTGTTTTTT. It specifies CASSVGGTSGRNTGELFF. The J gene is TRBJ2-2, the V gene TRBV9; 14 bases fit TRBD2. The germline V gene has CDR1 SGDLS and CDR2 YYNGEE. J gave up 1 base and V 0 bases, and 2 bases lay outside the gene matches. This CDR3 has 18 residues.

The V and J genes are TRBV19 and TRBJ2-5, with 9 bases lining up with TRBD1. This CDR3 spans 14 amino acids. J lost 3 bases, V lost 5 bases, and 4 bases had no gene match. CDR1 LNHDA and CDR2 SQIVND come from the germline V gene (reference sequence). The CDR3 is CASSPTGGKETQYF. The CDR3 bases are TGTGCCAGTAGTCCGACAGGGGGTAAAGAGACCCAGTACTTC. The variable domain in full, with the rest retrieved from reference TRBV19 and TRBJ2-5, is DGGITQSPKYLFRKEGQNVTLSCEQNLNHDAMYWYRQDPGQGLRLIYYSQIVNDFQKGDIAEGYSVSREKKESFPLTVTSAQKNPTAFYLCASSPTGGKETQYFGPGTRLLVL.

The chain uses TRBV5-6 and TRBJ2-5; 11 nucleotides align to TRBD2. The CDR3 runs 18 residues. V dropped 0 bases and J dropped 4; count of bases not matched to a gene: 11. From germline, CDR1 is SGHDT and CDR2 YYEEEE. The DNA of the CDR3 is TGTGCCAGCAGCTTGGAACAGTTAGCGGGAGGGCGGGGAGAGACCCAGTACTTC. Encoded protein: CASSLEQLAGGRGETQYF.

The chain combines TRBV4-2 with TRBJ1-5; maybe TRBD1 (5 bases). The V gene lost 0 bases and the J gene lost 2 bases, with 8 bases spanning the gap. The CDR3 length is 15 residues. Germline V gene data show CDR1 as LGHNA and CDR2 as YNFKEQ. This CDR3 reads CASSQERRGNQPQHF. The CDR3 nucleotides read TGTGCCAGCAGCCAAGAACGCAGGGGCAATCAGCCCCAGCATTTT.

The V and J genes are TRBV5-6 and TRBJ1-4; TRBD1 matches 11 bases. The germline V gene encodes CDR1 SGHDT and CDR2 YYEEEE. Germline trimming cut 7 bases from V and 8 bases from J; bases unmatched to any gene: 7. The CDR3 runs to 14 residues. CDR3 sequence: CASLRTGGEEKLFF. Written as DNA, the CDR3 is TGTGCCAGCCTGAGGACAGGGGGCGAGGAAAAACTGTTTTTT.

The V call is TRBV5-6, the J call TRBJ2-2, with 9 nucleotides matching TRBD1. The CDR3 covers 14 residues. Germline CDR1 reads SGHDT; CDR2 reads YYEEEE. V lost 6 bases, J lost 4 bases, and 4 bases stayed unmatched. This CDR3 is CASIQTGGTGELFF. The CDR3 nucleotides are TGTGCCAGCATCCAGACAGGGGGCACCGGGGAGCTGTTTTTT.

V and J are TRBV7-2 and TRBJ2-3; TRBD2 matches at 9 bases. This CDR3 region has 17 residues. Germline V gene lookup returns CDR1 SGHTA and CDR2 FQGNSA. With V trimmed by 0 bases and J by 5 bases, 9 bases remained unmatched. CDR3 nucleotide sequence: TGTGCCAGCAGCTTAGCTAGCGGGAGCCCCCTGAGAGATACGCAGTATTTT. Encoded protein: CASSLASGSPLRDTQYF.

The chain joins TRBV7-9 to TRBJ2-1; D may be TRBD2 (6 bases). The CDR3 is made up of 15 amino acids. Germline CDR1 SEHNR, CDR2 FQNEAQ (reference sequence). Trimming took off 10 bases at V and 0 bases at J, with 16 bases between the two ends. The CDR3 here is CAITAGPSSYNEQFF. Here the CDR3 DNA reads TGTGCCATCACGGCGGGGCCCAGCTCCTACAATGAGCAGTTCTTC.

Of note for this clone: The DNA is left out, because the CDR3 cannot be placed on it with certainty; the CDR3 is given as TCRdb lists it. The V and J genes are TRBV4-2 and TRBJ2-1; the table assigns TRBD2, which was not confirmed against the DNA. Germline loops: CDR1 LGHNA, CDR2 YNFKEQ. Inclusive of both ends, the CDR3 amounts to 18 amino acids. CDR3 sequence reads: CASSFGPGGPGSYNEQFF.

This rearrangement joins TRBV28 to TRBJ1-3; D uncertain. In germline, CDR1 is MDHEN, CDR2 SYDVKM. The CDR3 is 11 amino acids. V shed 5 bases and J shed 6 bases, with 5 bases lying between them. The chain's CDR3 is CASSNANTIYF. CDR3 in DNA: TGTGCCAGCAGTAATGCAAACACCATATATTTT.

The rearrangement joins TRBV7-9 to TRBJ2-3; D is uncertain. The CDR3 covers 12 residues. The V gene lost 2 bases and the J gene lost 0 bases, with 0 bases spanning the gap. Germline V gives CDR1 SEHNR, CDR2 FQNEAQ (reference sequence). The DNA for the CDR3 is TGTGCCAGCAGCTTAAGCACAGATACGCAGTATTTT. Its protein is CASSLSTDTQYF.

This chain links TRBV9 with TRBJ2-1; 9 nucleotides match TRBD2. From germline, CDR1 is SGDLS and CDR2 YYNGEE. The CDR3 loop spans 16 amino acids. J lost 4 bases, V lost 0 bases, and 5 bases had no gene match. In DNA form, the CDR3 reads TGTGCCAGCAGCGTAGGCGGGAGGGCCGCATACAATGAGCAGTTCTTC. It yields the protein CASSVGGRAAYNEQFF. The whole variable domain, filled in from reference TRBV9 and TRBJ2-1, reads DSGVTQTPKHLITATGQRVTLRCSPRSGDLSVYWYQQSLDQGLQFLIQYYNGEERAKGNILERFSAQQFPDLHSELNLSSLELGDSALYFCASSVGGRAAYNEQFFGPGTRLTVL.

The V gene is TRBV30, the J gene TRBJ2-2; possible D gene TRBD2, 6 bases. CDR1 and CDR2 from the germline V gene are GTSNPN and SVGIG (reference sequence). This CDR3 contains 14 residues. V lost 5 bases, J lost 0 bases, and 10 bases lay in between. CDR3 residues: CAWETRANTGELFF. CDR3 coding DNA: TGTGCCTGGGAGACTAGGGCGAACACCGGGGAGCTGTTTTTT.

The V call is TRBV10-2, the J call TRBJ2-1; D gene uncertain. Germline V gene lookup returns CDR1 WSHSY and CDR2 SAAADI. The CDR3 runs 15 residues. Trimming took off 6 bases at V and 0 bases at J, with 12 bases between the two ends. CDR3 in DNA: TGCGCCAGCAGGGGGTTGCGGAGCTCCTACAATGAGCAGTTCTTC. It yields the protein CASRGLRSSYNEQFF.

The CDR3 is CAWTEQGQGDEKLFF. CDR3 coding DNA: TGTGCCTGGACCGAACAGGGACAGGGGGATGAAAAACTGTTTTTT. The chain joins TRBV30 to TRBJ1-4; 11 positions match TRBD1. The V and J ends lost 4 bases and 6 bases, in that order; junction bases with no gene match: 7. CDR1 GTSNPN and CDR2 SVGIG come from the germline V gene (reference sequence). The CDR3 is 15 residues long.

The chain is built from TRBV5-1 and TRBJ1-5; maybe TRBD1 (6 bases). The CDR3 length is 13 residues. Germline CDR1 SGHRS, CDR2 YFSETQ. Deletions cut 3 bases from V and 8 bases from J, with 12 bases between. The CDR3 DNA reads TGCGCCAGCAGCTACCAGGGGAGGGAGCCCCAGCATTTT. This gives the protein CASSYQGREPQHF.

The chain recombines TRBV6-1 with TRBJ2-2; D unclear. Germline V gene sequence: CDR1 MNHNS, CDR2 SASEGT. The CDR3 runs to 14 residues. V lost 1 base and J lost 2, with 5 bases in between. The CDR3 sequence is CASSEEDNTGELFF. CDR3 bases: TGTGCCAGCAGTGAAGAAGACAACACCGGGGAGCTGTTTTTT.

V usage is TRBV5-4 and J usage is TRBJ2-5; maybe TRBD1 (6 bases). CDR1 SGHNT and CDR2 YYREEE come from the germline V gene (reference sequence). The V and J ends lost 4 bases and 2 bases respectively, with 9 bases between them. The CDR3 length is 13 residues. CDR3 region: CASSPGQQETQYF. For the CDR3, the DNA is TGTGCCAGCAGCCCCGGACAGCAAGAGACCCAGTACTTC.

V gene TRBV5-1 combines with J gene TRBJ1-2; 7 bases fit TRBD1. The CDR3 loop spans 15 amino acids. J lost 4 bases, V lost 3 bases, and 9 bases had no gene match. The germline CDR1 and CDR2 sequences are SGHRS and YFSETQ. CDR3 nucleotides: TGCGCCAGCAGCTCCTCCGGGACAGAAGCCTATGGCTACACCTTC. It specifies CASSSSGTEAYGYTF. The full variable domain, its missing parts supplied by reference TRBV5-1 and TRBJ1-2, is KAGVTQTPRYLIKTRGQQVTLSCSPISGHRSVSWYQQTPGQGLQFLFEYFSETQRNKGNFPGRFSGRQFSNSRSEMNVSTLELGDSALYLCASSSSGTEAYGYTFGSGTRLTVV.

The chain has TRBV29-1 and TRBJ2-3; D is uncertain. The CDR3 is 12 amino acids. V dropped 2 bases and J dropped 3 bases, with 6 bases sitting between them. In germline, CDR1 is SQVTM, CDR2 ANQGSEA. As DNA, the CDR3 is TGCAGCGTTGAAAAAGGGACAGATACGCAGTATTTT. This sequence encodes CSVEKGTDTQYF.

The chain links TRBV6-5 to TRBJ1-2; no reliable D call. The CDR3 runs 14 residues. V was trimmed by 2 bases and J by 3 bases, leaving 10 bases between them. The germline CDR1 and CDR2 sequences are MNHEY and SVGAGI. The CDR3: CASSYVAGHYGYTF. The CDR3 nucleotides read TGTGCCAGCAGTTACGTTGCCGGACACTATGGCTACACCTTC.

V is TRBV30 and J is TRBJ2-1; TRBD2 aligns across 7 bases. The CDR3 is 12 residues long. CDR1 and CDR2 (germline): GTSNPN, SVGIG (reference sequence). Losses at the gene ends were 2 bases for V and 12 bases for J; bases not matched to a gene: 7. CDR3 in DNA: TGTGCCTGGAGTCCCTGGGAGGGCGGGCAGTTCTTC. Translated, it gives CAWSPWEGGQFF.

The chain links TRBV9 to TRBJ2-1, with D perhaps TRBD1 or TRBD2 (5 bases each). The V end lost 2 bases, the J end lost 0 bases, and 9 bases lay between the germline ends. The V gene's germline CDR1 is SGDLS and CDR2 YYNGEE. The CDR3 totals 15 residues. This CDR3 reads CASSVRDGSYNEQFF. Here the CDR3 DNA reads TGTGCCAGCAGCGTCCGGGACGGCTCCTACAATGAGCAGTTCTTC. Supplemented by reference TRBV9 and TRBJ2-1, the full variable domain reads DSGVTQTPKHLITATGQRVTLRCSPRSGDLSVYWYQQSLDQGLQFLIQYYNGEERAKGNILERFSAQQFPDLHSELNLSSLELGDSALYFCASSVRDGSYNEQFFGPGTRLTVL.

The rearrangement uses TRBV11-2 and TRBJ1-2, with 8 positions matching TRBD1. The V and J ends lost 4 bases and 6 bases, in that order; junction bases with no gene match: 7. CDR1 and CDR2 from the germline V gene are SGHAT and FQNNGV. This CDR3 comprises 14 residues. The CDR3: CASSSTGGRNGYTF. The CDR3, as DNA: TGTGCCAGCAGCTCTACAGGGGGACGGAATGGCTACACCTTC.

The chain combines TRBV5-1 with TRBJ2-7; 7 bases fit TRBD2. With 4 bases clipped from V and 3 bases from J, the junction kept 13 bases outside the gene matches. The CDR3 has 16 amino acids. Per germline, CDR1 SGHRS and CDR2 YFSETQ. The CDR3 region has the DNA TGCGCCAGCAGCCCTCCCTCTAGCGGTGGAGTCTACGAGCAGTACTTC. This sequence encodes CASSPPSSGGVYEQYF.

The CDR3 nucleotides read TGTGCCAGCAGCTTATTCCACACTGAAGCTTTCTTT. The encoded protein is CASSLFHTEAFF. This sequence joins TRBV11-2 and TRBJ1-1; D gene uncertain. The CDR3 is made up of 12 amino acids. In germline, CDR1 is SGHAT, CDR2 FQNNGV. V dropped 2 bases and J dropped 3 bases, with 4 bases sitting between them.

The V and J genes are TRBV28 and TRBJ2-7; D could derive from TRBD1 or TRBD2 (5 bases each). The CDR3 runs 14 residues. Trimming removed 5 bases at V and 3 bases at J, with 14 bases between. Germline V gives CDR1 MDHEN, CDR2 SYDVKM. CDR3 nucleotides: TGTGCCAGCAGTCCAGGGACGGTCCGCTACGAGCAGTACTTC. It is translated as CASSPGTVRYEQYF.

The chain has TRBV20-1 and TRBJ2-5; D gene unclear. CDR3 length: 11 amino acids. Germline CDR1 and CDR2: DFQATT and SNEGSKA (reference sequence). The V and J ends lost 4 bases and 4 bases respectively, with 7 bases between them. The CDR3: CSAKHLETQYF. In nucleotides, the CDR3 is TGCAGTGCTAAACATTTAGAGACCCAGTACTTC.

CDR3 sequence reads: CASRSPGTLVNEKLFF. CDR3 bases: TGTGCCAGCAGGAGTCCCGGGACGCTAGTGAATGAAAAACTGTTTTTT. V usage is TRBV2 and J usage is TRBJ1-4; D may be TRBD1 (5 bases). Per germline, CDR1 SNHLY and CDR2 FYNNEI. V was trimmed by 6 bases and J by 5 bases, leaving 19 bases between them. The CDR3 spans 16 residues.

The V gene is TRBV14, the J gene TRBJ2-5; TRBD2 agrees at 7 bases. Germline loops: CDR1 SGHDN, CDR2 FVKESK. The CDR3 has 16 amino acids. Losses at the gene ends were 3 bases for V and 4 bases for J; bases not matched to a gene: 11. The CDR3 nucleotides are TGTGCCAGCAGCCAGCCGGGACTACCTGCTCTAGAGACCCAGTACTTC. This gives the protein CASSQPGLPALETQYF.

This chain joins TRBV2 and TRBJ2-3; D is undetermined. Germline V gene sequence: CDR1 SNHLY, CDR2 FYNNEI. V lost 10 bases, J lost 0 bases, and 14 bases lay in between. The CDR3 length is 14 residues. CDR3 nucleotide sequence: TGTGCCACCCGAATGACACTTAGCACAGATACGCAGTATTTT. Protein product: CATRMTLSTDTQYF.